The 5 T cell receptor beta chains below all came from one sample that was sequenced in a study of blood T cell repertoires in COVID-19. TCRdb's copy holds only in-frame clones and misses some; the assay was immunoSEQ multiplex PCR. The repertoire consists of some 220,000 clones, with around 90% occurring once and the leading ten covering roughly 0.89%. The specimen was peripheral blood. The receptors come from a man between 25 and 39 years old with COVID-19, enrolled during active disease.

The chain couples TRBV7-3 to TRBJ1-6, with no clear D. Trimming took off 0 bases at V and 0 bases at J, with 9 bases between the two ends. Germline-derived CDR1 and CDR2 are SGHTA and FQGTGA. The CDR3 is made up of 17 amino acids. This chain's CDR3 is CASSLTPPSSYNSPLHF. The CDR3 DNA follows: TGTGCCAGCAGCTTAACCCCACCGAGCTCCTATAATTCACCCCTCCACTTT.

In nucleotides, the CDR3 is TGCGCCAGCAAAAAATCCGGGACAGGGGATTACCGTGAGCAGTTCTTC. Its translation is CASKKSGTGDYREQFF. The V and J genes are TRBV4-1 and TRBJ2-1; 10 positions match TRBD1. Germline CDR1 is MGHRA and CDR2 is YSYEKL. The trim removed 7 bases at V and 9 bases at J, leaving 15 bases unmatched. The length of the CDR3 is 16 residues.

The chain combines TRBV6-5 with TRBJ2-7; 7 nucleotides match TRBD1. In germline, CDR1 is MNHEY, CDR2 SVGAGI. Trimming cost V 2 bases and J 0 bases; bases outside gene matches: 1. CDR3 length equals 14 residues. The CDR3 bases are TGTGCCAGCAGTTACAGGGACAGCTCCTACGAGCAGTACTTC. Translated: CASSYRDSSYEQYF.

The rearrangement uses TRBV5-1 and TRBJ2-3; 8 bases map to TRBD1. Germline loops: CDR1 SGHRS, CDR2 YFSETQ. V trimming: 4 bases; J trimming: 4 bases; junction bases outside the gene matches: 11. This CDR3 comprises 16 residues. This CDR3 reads CASSGRTGSNSDTQYF. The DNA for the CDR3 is TGCGCCAGCAGCGGACGGACAGGGAGTAATTCAGATACGCAGTATTTT.

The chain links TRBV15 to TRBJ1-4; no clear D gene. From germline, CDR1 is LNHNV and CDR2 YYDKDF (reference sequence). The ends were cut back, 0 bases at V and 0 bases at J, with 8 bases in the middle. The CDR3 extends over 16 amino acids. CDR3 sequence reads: CATSRDGGATNEKLFF. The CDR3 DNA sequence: TGTGCCACCAGCAGAGATGGAGGTGCAACTAATGAAAAACTGTTTTTT.